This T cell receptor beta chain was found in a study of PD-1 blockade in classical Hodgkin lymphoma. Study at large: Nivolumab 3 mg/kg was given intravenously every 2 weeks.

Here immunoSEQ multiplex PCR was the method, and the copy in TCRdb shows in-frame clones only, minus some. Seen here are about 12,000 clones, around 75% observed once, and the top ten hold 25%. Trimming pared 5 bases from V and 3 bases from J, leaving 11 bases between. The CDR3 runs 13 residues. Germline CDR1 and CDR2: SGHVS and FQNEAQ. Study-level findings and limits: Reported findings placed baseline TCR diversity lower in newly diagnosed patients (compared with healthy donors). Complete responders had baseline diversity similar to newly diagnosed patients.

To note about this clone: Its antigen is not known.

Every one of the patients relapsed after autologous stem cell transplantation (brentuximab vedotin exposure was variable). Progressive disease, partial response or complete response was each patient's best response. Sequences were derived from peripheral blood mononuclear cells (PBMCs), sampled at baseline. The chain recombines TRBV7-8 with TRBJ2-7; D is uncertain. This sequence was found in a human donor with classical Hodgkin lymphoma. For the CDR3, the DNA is TGTGCCAGCAGCCCCGCTAGACTCTACGAGCAGTACTTC. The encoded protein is CASSPARLYEQYF.